The 21 T cell receptor beta chains below were found in one sample sequenced in a study of blood T cell repertoires in COVID-19. Here immunoSEQ multiplex PCR was the method, and the copy in TCRdb shows in-frame clones only, minus some. The sample consists of under 400,000 clones, about 90% of them appearing once. The sequenced material came from peripheral blood. Receptors originate from a woman in her twenties or thirties with COVID-19, enrolled during active disease.

The V call is TRBV28, the J call TRBJ2-7, with D tentatively TRBD1 (6 bases). In germline, CDR1 is MDHEN, CDR2 SYDVKM. The CDR3 has 12 amino acids. V gave up 5 bases and J gave up 7 bases, with 12 bases separating them. The CDR3 protein is CASSTPRGEQYF. For the CDR3, the DNA is TGTGCCAGCAGTACACCCAGGGGAGAGCAGTACTTC.

The J gene is TRBJ2-7, the V gene TRBV6-2 or TRBV6-3, with D possibly being TRBD2 (6 bases). Germline CDR1 MNHEY, CDR2 SVGEGT. The CDR3 has 15 residues. Trimming cost V 5 bases and J 3 bases, with 17 bases left between them. Here the CDR3 reads CASSQRDSTDYEQYF. In DNA, the CDR3 is TGTGCCAGCAGTCAACGGGACTCAACGGACTACGAGCAGTACTTC.

This rearrangement joins TRBV4-1 to TRBJ2-5; the match to TRBD1 covers 8 bases. This CDR3 region has 14 residues. Per the germline V gene, CDR1 is MGHRA and CDR2 is YSYEKL. Unmatched junction bases numbered 5, after V lost 6 bases and J lost 2 bases. This CDR3 is CASSRTGWQETQYF. Written as DNA, the CDR3 is TGCGCCAGCAGTCGGACAGGGTGGCAAGAGACCCAGTACTTC.

Concerning this clone: Other DNA sequences from this sample encode an identical CDR3 as well. The chain has TRBV30 and TRBJ1-4, with D unresolved. V lost 0 bases and J 8 bases, leaving 13 bases between the germline ends. The CDR3 runs 14 residues. In germline, CDR1 is GTSNPN, CDR2 SVGIG (reference sequence). The CDR3 DNA is TGTGCCTGGAGTGTGGGGAGCGGGCGGGAAAAACTGTTTTTT. This translates into CAWSVGSGREKLFF.

This chain connects TRBV10-3 to TRBJ2-1; 12 bases fit TRBD2. V gave up 0 bases and J gave up 8 bases; unmatched junction bases: 8. The CDR3 has 17 amino acids. Germline loops: CDR1 ENHRY, CDR2 SYGVKD. The CDR3, as DNA: TGTGCCATCAGTGAGTCGGCTAGCGGGAGGGCCGGGGATGAGCAGTTCTTC. It is translated as CAISESASGRAGDEQFF.

This clone was detected once. This chain joins TRBV27 and TRBJ2-1, with 13 nucleotides matching TRBD2. With V trimmed by 5 bases and J by 9 bases, 7 bases remained unmatched. CDR3 size: 15 residues. Germline loops: CDR1 MNHEY, CDR2 SMNVEV (reference sequence). The CDR3: CASSTTSGRASEQFF. CDR3 nucleotides: TGTGCCAGCAGTACAACTAGCGGGAGGGCCAGTGAGCAGTTCTTC.

The chain joins TRBV5-1 to TRBJ1-2; 8 nucleotides match TRBD1. After removal of 4 bases from V and 5 bases from J, the junction contained 7 bases not matched to a gene. The CDR3 spans 14 residues. Germline V lookup: CDR1 SGHRS, CDR2 YFSETQ. The CDR3 DNA is TGCGCCAGCAGCCTCGGACAGGGACGGTATGGCTACACCTTC. Translation gives CASSLGQGRYGYTF.

This clone was detected only a few times. This chain uses TRBV29-1 with TRBJ2-2; D call uncertain. The CDR3 consists of 10 residues. Germline V lookup: CDR1 SQVTM, CDR2 ANQGSEA. The CDR3 region is CRQATGELFF. The CDR3 DNA reads TGCAGGCAAGCAACCGGGGAGCTGTTTTTT.

The J gene is TRBJ1-4, the V gene TRBV29-1; 9 positions agree with TRBD1. The CDR3 totals 14 residues. V gave up 7 bases and J gave up 5 bases; unmatched junction bases: 8. Looked up from germline, CDR1 is SQVTM and CDR2 is ANQGSEA. The CDR3 bases are TGCAGCGGCGGGACAGGGTCTCGGAATGAAAAACTGTTTTTT. This encodes CSGGTGSRNEKLFF.

The chain links TRBV6-1 to TRBJ1-2; 9 bases align to TRBD1. Trimming cost V 3 bases and J 2 bases; bases outside gene matches: 7. The germline V gene encodes CDR1 MNHNS and CDR2 SASEGT. The CDR3 has 16 amino acids. DNA of the CDR3: TGTGCCAGCAGTGATGCCGGGACAGGGTCGAACTATGGCTACACCTTC. Translated, it gives CASSDAGTGSNYGYTF.

The V and J genes are TRBV7-9 and TRBJ1-2; D is unresolved. V was trimmed by 5 bases and J by 1 base, leaving 8 bases between them. This CDR3 is 13 amino acids long. Germline CDR1 and CDR2: SEHNR and FQNEAQ (reference sequence). The CDR3 sequence: CASSPTSNYGYTF. CDR3 nucleotide sequence: TGTGCCAGCAGCCCGACAAGTAACTATGGCTACACCTTC.

A single count supports this clone. This chain joins TRBV11-2 and TRBJ1-2, with TRBD1 matching over 8 bases. Unmatched junction bases numbered 6, after V lost 1 base and J lost 2 bases. Germline assignment: CDR1 SGHAT and CDR2 FQNNGV. The CDR3 loop spans 16 amino acids. The CDR3 DNA reads TGTGCCAGCAGCTTAGCAGGGGGCTACCAAAACTATGGCTACACCTTC. This translates into CASSLAGGYQNYGYTF.

The rearrangement links TRBV6-5 to TRBJ1-1; the D is unclear. This CDR3 is 14 amino acids long. Germline V gives CDR1 MNHEY, CDR2 SVGAGI. Trimming stripped 7 bases from V and 5 bases from J, with 17 bases between. CDR3 loop: CASTPGIGRTEAFF. For the CDR3, the DNA is TGTGCCAGCACCCCGGGAATAGGGCGGACTGAAGCTTTCTTT.

V and J are TRBV11-3 and TRBJ2-2; TRBD2 agrees at 8 bases. V trimming: 5 bases; J trimming: 2 bases; junction bases outside the gene matches: 7. This CDR3 region has 16 residues. Germline V gene lookup returns CDR1 SGHNT and CDR2 YENEEA. CDR3 coding DNA: TGTGCCAGCAGCCCCTGGACTAGCTCCAACACCGGGGAGCTGTTTTTT. As protein: CASSPWTSSNTGELFF.

The V and J genes are TRBV25-1 and TRBJ2-7; a weak D match, TRBD1 (5 bases). The CDR3 totals 14 residues. Germline loops: CDR1 MGHDK, CDR2 SYGVNS. The V end lost 5 bases, the J end lost 3 bases, and 14 bases lay between the germline ends. The CDR3, as DNA: TGTGCCAGCAGTAGTCAGGGAACGGTCTACGAGCAGTACTTC. It translates to CASSSQGTVYEQYF.

This clone appeared a few times. This rearrangement joins TRBV9 to TRBJ1-5; D uncertain. The CDR3 is 14 amino acids. CDR1 is SGDLS, CDR2 YYNGEE, per germline. Trimming shortened V by 4 bases and J by 7 bases, and 15 bases separated the two germline ends. The CDR3 DNA follows: TGTGCCAGCAGCCCCGGCGGCGGAGGGCAGCCCCAGCATTTT. It codes for CASSPGGGGQPQHF.

The chain carries TRBV5-1 and TRBJ2-5; 7 bases map to TRBD1. The germline CDR1 and CDR2 sequences are SGHRS and YFSETQ. This CDR3 region has 15 residues. V shed 3 bases and J 5 bases; nucleotides not matched to a gene: 10. The CDR3 sequence: CASSSTGTASETQYF. The CDR3 nucleotides are TGCGCCAGCAGCTCGACCGGGACAGCATCCGAGACCCAGTACTTC.

The gene calls are TRBV4-1 and TRBJ1-4; unclear D gene. Trimming took 4 bases from V and 0 from J, leaving 9 bases between them. Per germline, CDR1 MGHRA and CDR2 YSYEKL. The CDR3 has 15 residues. The CDR3 loop reads CASSPYTATNEKLFF. The CDR3 coding sequence is TGCGCCAGCAGCCCATACACCGCAACTAATGAAAAACTGTTTTTT.

The chain recombines TRBV7-6 with TRBJ2-1, with D hard to call. Germline assignment: CDR1 SGHVS and CDR2 FNYEAQ. The CDR3 is made up of 12 amino acids. Trimming took 3 bases from V and 9 from J, leaving 9 bases between them. This CDR3 is CASSFFGREQFF. The CDR3 DNA sequence: TGTGCCAGCAGCTTCTTCGGTCGTGAGCAGTTCTTC.

CDR3 residues: CASSPYRGQDYGYTF. In DNA, the CDR3 is TGTGCCAGCTCACCTTACAGGGGACAGGACTATGGCTACACCTTC. The chain uses TRBV18 and TRBJ1-2, with 8 bases lining up with TRBD1. Germline trimming cut 3 bases from V and 3 bases from J; bases unmatched to any gene: 6. This CDR3 has 15 residues. Germline assignment: CDR1 KGHSH and CDR2 LQKENI.

V gene TRBV20-1 combines with J gene TRBJ2-1; 15 nucleotides align to TRBD2. Trimming cost V 3 bases and J 9 bases; bases outside gene matches: 6. Germline assignment: CDR1 DFQATT and CDR2 SNEGSKA (reference sequence). The CDR3 loop spans 15 amino acids. The DNA for the CDR3 is TGCAGTGCTAGTCCGCCGGGACTAGCGGGAGGTGAGCAGTTCTTC. This gives the protein CSASPPGLAGGEQFF.